Presented here are 19 T cell receptor beta chains from one specimen sequenced in a study of blood T cell repertoires in COVID-19. TCRdb's copy holds only in-frame clones and misses some; the assay was immunoSEQ multiplex PCR. The table records about 200,000 clones, roughly nine tenths of them present only once. The source material was PBMCs or T cells enriched from blood (not recorded which). The origin of the receptors is a woman in her twenties or thirties who had recovered from COVID-19.

This chain connects TRBV27 to TRBJ2-7; D not resolved. V was pared by 6 bases and J by 4 bases, with 7 bases between. Germline CDR1 is MNHEY and CDR2 is SMNVEV (reference sequence). This CDR3 has 11 amino acids. CDR3 DNA sequence: TGTGCCAGCAGGGCAGGTTACGAGCAGTACTTC. Translation: CASRAGYEQYF.

This chain joins TRBV29-1 and TRBJ2-4, with TRBD2 as a possible D gene (5 bases). Per germline, CDR1 SQVTM and CDR2 ANQGSEA. The germline V and J ends were trimmed by 4 bases and 9 bases, with 22 bases remaining between them. The CDR3 runs to 15 residues. CDR3 protein: CSVAGGAGVEGIQYF. CDR3 coding DNA: TGCAGCGTTGCCGGCGGTGCAGGCGTCGAGGGCATTCAGTACTTC.

The gene calls are TRBV11-2 and TRBJ1-1; unclear D gene. The CDR3 sequence is 13 residues long. Germline V gene data show CDR1 as SGHAT and CDR2 as FQNNGV. With 6 bases removed from V and 2 bases from J, the gap between germline ends came to 10 bases. Here the CDR3 DNA reads TGTGCCAGCAGGCGAACAGAAAACACTGAAGCTTTCTTT. It yields the protein CASRRTENTEAFF. The whole variable domain, filled in from reference TRBV11-2 and TRBJ1-1, reads EAGVAQSPRYKIIEKRQSVAFWCNPISGHATLYWYQQILGQGPKLLIQFQNNGVVDDSQLPKDRFSAERLKGVDSTLKIQPAKLEDSAVYLCASRRTENTEAFFGQGTRLTVV.

The genes are TRBV6-4 and TRBJ1-2; no clear D gene. Germline CDR1 reads MRHNA; CDR2 reads SNTAGT. The CDR3 has 13 residues. V was pared by 3 bases and J by 5 bases, with 10 bases between. For the CDR3, the DNA is TGTGCCAGCAGTGATTCAGGTGGATATGGCTACACCTTC. It translates to CASSDSGGYGYTF.

The chain has TRBV18 and TRBJ2-6; D remains unclear. The germline V and J ends were trimmed by 2 bases and 0 bases, with 8 bases remaining between them. This CDR3 contains 16 residues. CDR1 is KGHSH and CDR2 is LQKENI in the germline V gene. CDR3 residues: CASSPSWSSGANVLTF. In DNA form, the CDR3 reads TGTGCCAGCTCACCATCGTGGAGCTCTGGGGCCAACGTCCTGACTTTC.

The CDR3 DNA is TGTGCCAGCAGCTTTAACTCTGGGGCCAACGTCCTGACTTTC. It yields the protein CASSFNSGANVLTF. V is TRBV7-2 and J is TRBJ2-6; the D is unclear. Germline CDR1 and CDR2: SGHTA and FQGNSA. The CDR3 has 14 amino acids. V dropped 3 bases and J dropped 0 bases, with 3 bases sitting between them.

The chain carries TRBV19 and TRBJ1-1, with D possibly TRBD1 on 5 matching bases. The V and J ends lost 6 bases and 7 bases respectively, with 15 bases between them. The CDR3 extends over 13 amino acids. The V gene's germline CDR1 is LNHDA and CDR2 SQIVND (reference sequence). The CDR3 loop is CASRSPVGVEAFF. DNA of the CDR3: TGTGCCAGTAGATCCCCCGTAGGGGTTGAAGCTTTCTTT.

CDR3 DNA: TGCGCCAGCAGCCCCACAGGGGGCCAAGAGACCCAGTACTTC. Translated, it gives CASSPTGGQETQYF. The chain has TRBV5-1 and TRBJ2-5; 8 positions agree with TRBD1. The CDR3 extends over 14 amino acids. V dropped 4 bases and J dropped 1; count of bases not matched to a gene: 3. Looked up from germline, CDR1 is SGHRS and CDR2 is YFSETQ. The whole variable domain, remainder taken from reference TRBV5-1 and TRBJ2-5, is KAGVTQTPRYLIKTRGQQVTLSCSPISGHRSVSWYQQTPGQGLQFLFEYFSETQRNKGNFPGRFSGRQFSNSRSEMNVSTLELGDSALYLCASSPTGGQETQYFGPGTRLLVL.

The chain joins TRBV5-1 to TRBJ2-5; unclear D gene. The V end lost 0 bases, the J end lost 4 bases, and 10 bases lay between the germline ends. CDR1 and CDR2 from the germline V gene are SGHRS and YFSETQ. CDR3 size: 14 residues. The CDR3 DNA follows: TGCGCCAGCAGCTTGGGGCCGGGTAGAGAGACCCAGTACTTC. This encodes CASSLGPGRETQYF.

The V and J genes are TRBV10-2 and TRBJ1-1; TRBD1 aligns across 7 bases. Losses at the gene ends were 7 bases for V and 1 base for J; bases not matched to a gene: 9. Looked up from germline, CDR1 is WSHSY and CDR2 is SAAADI. This CDR3 comprises 15 residues. The CDR3 region has the DNA TGCGCCAGCACGTATTCCGGGACAGCGAACACTGAAGCTTTCTTT. This gives the protein CASTYSGTANTEAFF.

The chain is built from TRBV7-2 and TRBJ2-3; D call uncertain. CDR3 length: 11 amino acids. The germline gives CDR1 SGHTA, CDR2 FQGNSA. The germline V and J ends were trimmed by 6 bases and 3 bases, with 4 bases remaining between them. The chain's CDR3 is CASRQTDTQYF. The CDR3 DNA reads TGTGCCAGCAGGCAGACAGATACGCAGTATTTT.

This clone was seen a handful of times. J is TRBJ1-5 and V is TRBV6-6; 9 bases are shared with TRBD1. CDR3 size: 19 residues. Germline V CDR1 and CDR2: MNHNY, SVGAGI (reference sequence). The V gene end was trimmed by 5 bases and the J gene end by 0 bases; junction bases not matched to a gene: 14. CDR3 amino acids: CASSRSWDRAVYSNQPQHF. CDR3 in DNA: TGTGCCAGCAGTCGAAGTTGGGACAGGGCTGTCTATAGCAATCAGCCCCAGCATTTT.

This clone was seen more than once but under ten times. The CDR3 spells CASSPRTAANEYGYTF. CDR3 nucleotide sequence: TGTGCCAGCAGCCCGCGGACAGCGGCAAATGAATATGGCTACACCTTC. The chain carries TRBV7-9 and TRBJ1-2; possibly TRBD1 for D (6 bases). V lost 5 bases and J 5 bases, leaving 21 bases between the germline ends. CDR1 SEHNR and CDR2 FQNEAQ come from the germline V gene (reference sequence). The CDR3 sequence is 16 residues long.

The gene calls are TRBV18 and TRBJ1-3, with a tentative D call TRBD1 (5 bases). V lost 3 bases and J lost 4, with 13 bases in between. Germline CDR1 KGHSH, CDR2 LQKENI. This CDR3 has 15 amino acids. The CDR3 DNA sequence: TGTGCCAGCTCACCGGGGCAGGACCTCGGAAACACCATATATTTT. Amino acids: CASSPGQDLGNTIYF.

The chain is built from TRBV6-5 and TRBJ2-7; TRBD1 matches at 8 bases. CDR1 and CDR2 from the germline V gene are MNHEY and SVGAGI. V shed 6 bases and J 5 bases; nucleotides not matched to a gene: 9. This CDR3 is built from 14 residues. The CDR3 loop is CASSRRQGKDEQYF. In DNA form, the CDR3 reads TGTGCCAGCAGCCGCCGACAGGGGAAAGACGAGCAGTACTTC.

The gene calls are TRBV20-1 and TRBJ1-1; D is unclear. The CDR3 spans 13 residues. Germline V CDR1 and CDR2: DFQATT, SNEGSKA (reference sequence). With 3 bases removed from V and 2 bases from J, the gap between germline ends came to 10 bases. The CDR3: CSASSGFNTEAFF. Written as DNA, the CDR3 is TGCAGTGCTAGTTCAGGCTTTAACACTGAAGCTTTCTTT.

This sequence joins TRBV6-2 or TRBV6-3 and TRBJ1-2; TRBD1 is a possible D gene (5 bases). Trimming removed 2 bases at V and 5 bases at J, with 18 bases between. Looked up from germline, CDR1 is MNHEY and CDR2 is SVGEGT. The CDR3 loop spans 16 amino acids. CDR3 protein: CASSYAQRGRGYGYTF. The DNA of the CDR3 is TGTGCCAGCAGTTACGCCCAGAGAGGAAGGGGATATGGCTACACCTTC.

CDR3 residues: CASSFGTGEDTQYF. The CDR3 bases are TGTGCCAGCAGCTTCGGGACGGGGGAGGATACGCAGTATTTT. This sequence joins TRBV7-9 and TRBJ2-3, with D tentatively TRBD2 (6 bases). The germline V and J ends were trimmed by 3 bases and 6 bases, with 13 bases remaining between them. CDR3 size: 14 residues. CDR1 and CDR2 (germline): SEHNR, FQNEAQ (reference sequence).

The V call is TRBV19, the J call TRBJ1-2, with 9 bases that match TRBD1. The V gene's germline CDR1 is LNHDA and CDR2 SQIVND (reference sequence). The CDR3 loop spans 14 amino acids. V gave up 5 bases and J gave up 7 bases; unmatched junction bases: 8. The CDR3 loop reads CASSVDRGIGGYTF. CDR3 coding DNA: TGTGCCAGTAGTGTCGACAGGGGGATAGGTGGCTACACCTTC. The full variable domain, its missing parts supplied by reference TRBV19 and TRBJ1-2, is DGGITQSPKYLFRKEGQNVTLSCEQNLNHDAMYWYRQDPGQGLRLIYYSQIVNDFQKGDIAEGYSVSREKKESFPLTVTSAQKNPTAFYLCASSVDRGIGGYTFGSGTRLTVV.